These 13 T cell receptor beta chains originate from one sample sequenced in a study of control samples from healthy donors and cancer patients. The data were produced by immunoSEQ multiplex PCR, yet TCRdb's version contains in-frame clones alone and is incomplete. The sample gives about 150,000 clones, about 89% of which show up once; over 4.5% is in the top ten. Material for sequencing was blood. The receptors derive from a man aged 25 to 40 in good health.

This sequence joins TRBV6-2 or TRBV6-3 and TRBJ2-7, with D possibly being TRBD2 (5 bases). V was trimmed by 4 bases and J by 3 bases, leaving 7 bases between them. This CDR3 is built from 12 residues. Germline CDR1 and CDR2: MNHEY and SVGEGT. CDR3 residues: CASSSGGYEQYF. The CDR3 DNA is TGTGCCAGCAGTTCCGGAGGCTACGAGCAGTACTTC.

This rearrangement joins TRBV15 to TRBJ1-1, with D possibly TRBD1 on 5 matching bases. V was trimmed by 0 bases and J by 4 bases, leaving 15 bases between them. The CDR3 length is 16 residues. The germline gives CDR1 LNHNV, CDR2 YYDKDF (reference sequence). Here the CDR3 reads CATSRDRRGTGTEAFF. CDR3 sequence (DNA): TGTGCCACCAGCAGAGATCGTCGAGGTACAGGCACTGAAGCTTTCTTT. Together with reference TRBV15 and TRBJ1-1, the CDR3 gives the full variable domain: DAMVIQNPRYQVTQFGKPVTLSCSQTLNHNVMYWYQQKSSQAPKLLFHYYDKDFNNEADTPDNFQSRRPNTSFCFLDIRSPGLGDTAMYLCATSRDRRGTGTEAFFGQGTRLTVV.

The rearrangement uses TRBV5-8 and TRBJ2-2, with 7 bases lining up with TRBD1. Germline V gene sequence: CDR1 SGHTS, CDR2 YDEGEE. The CDR3 is made up of 17 amino acids. V lost 5 bases, J lost 6 bases, and 16 bases stayed unmatched. CDR3 sequence: CASSLSPGQRVSGELFF. CDR3 DNA sequence: TGTGCCAGCAGTTTATCGCCGGGACAGCGTGTCTCCGGGGAGCTGTTTTTT.

The chain links TRBV3-1 (or the pseudogene TRBV3-2) to TRBJ1-2; D is undetermined. CDR1 is LGHDT and CDR2 is YNNKEL in the germline V gene (reference sequence). The CDR3 loop spans 16 amino acids. V was clipped by 1 base and J by 5 bases, with 17 bases between them. The CDR3 here is CASSQVLLRINYGYTF. Written as DNA, the CDR3 is TGTGCCAGCAGCCAAGTCCTACTACGGATCAATTATGGCTACACCTTC.

The gene calls are TRBV6-6 and TRBJ1-4; 9 bases match TRBD1. CDR3 length equals 16 residues. The germline CDR1 and CDR2 sequences are MNHNY and SVGAGI (reference sequence). V shed 2 bases and J 7 bases; nucleotides not matched to a gene: 8. The CDR3: CASSYATGGSAEKLFF. CDR3 DNA: TGTGCCAGCAGTTACGCCACAGGGGGCTCTGCTGAAAAACTGTTTTTT.

This clone has only one observation. This sequence joins TRBV6-2 or TRBV6-3 and TRBJ2-7; 12 nucleotides agree with TRBD2. Losses at the gene ends were 2 bases for V and 6 bases for J; bases not matched to a gene: 8. The germline CDR1 and CDR2 sequences are MNHEY and SVGEGT. This CDR3 has 16 amino acids. For the CDR3, the DNA is TGTGCCAGCAGTTACATAAAGACTAGCGGGAGCGGCGAGCAGTACTTC. The encoded protein is CASSYIKTSGSGEQYF.

The chain is built from TRBV7-6 and TRBJ2-3, with 12 bases lining up with TRBD2. The trim removed 5 bases at V and 2 bases at J, leaving 5 bases unmatched. This CDR3 is built from 16 residues. CDR1 is SGHVS and CDR2 is FNYEAQ in the germline V gene. CDR3 nucleotides: TGTGCCAGCAGCCCGGGACTAGCGGGTAACACAGATACGCAGTATTTT. This gives the protein CASSPGLAGNTDTQYF.

The V call is TRBV7-2, the J call TRBJ2-3; unclear D gene. This CDR3 is built from 15 residues. Germline-derived CDR1 and CDR2 are SGHTA and FQGNSA. Deletions cut 3 bases from V and 5 bases from J, with 15 bases between. The CDR3 region is CASSFIGRALDTQYF. DNA for the CDR3: TGTGCCAGCAGCTTCATCGGCCGGGCATTAGATACGCAGTATTTT.

This chain links TRBV6-4 with TRBJ2-3; D is possibly TRBD2 (6 bases). This CDR3 spans 15 amino acids. CDR1 is MRHNA and CDR2 is SNTAGT in the germline V gene. V shed 2 bases and J shed 3 bases, with 12 bases lying between them. The CDR3 is CASSDTEGGTDTQYF. The DNA of the CDR3 is TGTGCCAGCAGTGACACTGAGGGAGGTACAGATACGCAGTATTTT.

The chain carries TRBV5-4 and TRBJ2-5, with D possibly matching TRBD2 (5 bases). Trimming pared 3 bases from V and 7 bases from J, leaving 7 bases between. CDR3 length: 11 residues. CDR1 SGHNT and CDR2 YYREEE come from the germline V gene (reference sequence). The CDR3 here is CASSSEGTQYF. The CDR3 DNA follows: TGTGCCAGCAGCTCTGAGGGGACCCAGTACTTC.

A single count supports this clone. The V and J genes are TRBV6-2 or TRBV6-3 and TRBJ1-1; the D gene is possibly TRBD1 (6 bases). The V end lost 2 bases, the J end lost 5 bases, and 9 bases lay between the germline ends. The CDR3 has 13 residues. Per germline, CDR1 MNHEY and CDR2 SVGEGT. The CDR3 loop reads CASSYQGRTEAFF. The CDR3 nucleotides read TGTGCCAGCAGTTACCAGGGGAGGACTGAAGCTTTCTTT.

The rearrangement uses TRBV27 and TRBJ1-2; 7 bases are a match to TRBD1. The germline CDR1 and CDR2 sequences are MNHEY and SMNVEV (reference sequence). Trimming took 5 bases from V and 0 from J; bases not matched to a gene: 6. The CDR3 length is 15 residues. The CDR3 region is CASSPQGGANYGYTF. The CDR3 coding sequence is TGTGCCAGCAGTCCTCAGGGGGGGGCTAACTATGGCTACACCTTC.

The rearrangement links TRBV21-1 to TRBJ2-7; no DNA check was done on the table's D call, TRBD2. TRBV21-1 is noted as a pseudogene. CDR3 size: 18 residues. The chain's CDR3 is CASSPSGLAQEWAYEQYF. CDR3 coding DNA: TGTGCCAGCAGCCCCTCGGGACTCGCACAGGAATGGGCCTACGAGCAGTACTTC.